One and the same sample provided the 27 T cell receptor beta chains below, sequenced in a study of vaccination effects on CD4 cells after COVID-19. The antigens for these receptors are not known. In the ViraFEST assay, antigen-specific CD4+ clonotypes were identified by expansion after peptide-pool stimulation. Culture lasted about nine days before CD4+ T cell isolation. Vaccine recipients lacked prior SARS-CoV-2 infection and had negative nucleocapsid antibodies. Profiling relied on immunoSEQ multiplex PCR, and the TCRdb table lists in-frame clones only, not all of them. The top ten hold roughly 24% of the sample, which has roughly 42,000 clones, more than 60% seen once. Sequencing used CD4+ T cells from PBMCs cultured with HCoV-OC43 spike peptides, obtained before COVID-19 vaccination. Noted subset: HCoV-OC43 spike overlapping peptide pool stimulation. All receptors derive from a human donor who received a COVID-19 vaccine.

The V call is TRBV5-1, the J call TRBJ2-3; a possible D gene is TRBD2 (5 bases). V dropped 0 bases and J dropped 0 bases, with 8 bases sitting between them. The CDR3 has 15 amino acids. Germline loops: CDR1 SGHRS, CDR2 YFSETQ. CDR3 sequence reads: CASSLAGLSTDTQYF. In DNA form, the CDR3 reads TGCGCCAGCAGCTTGGCCGGACTGAGCACAGATACGCAGTATTTT.

The genes are TRBV7-8 and TRBJ2-5; the D gene is possibly TRBD2 (6 bases). The ends were cut back, 2 bases at V and 5 bases at J, with 15 bases in the middle. The CDR3 is 15 residues long. The germline CDR1 and CDR2 sequences are SGHVS and FQNEAQ. CDR3 coding DNA: TGTGCCAGCAGCTTAATCGGGGACTCCAGGGAGACCCAGTACTTC. This codes for CASSLIGDSRETQYF.

This clone was found a few times. The rearrangement joins TRBV5-4 to TRBJ2-1; possible D gene TRBD1, 7 bases. The V end was cut by 1 base, the J end by 6 bases, with 8 bases between. The CDR3 is 13 amino acids. CDR1 is SGHNT, CDR2 YYREEE, per germline (reference sequence). The CDR3 bases are TGTGCCAGCAGCTTGCAGGGGGGCAATGAGCAGTTCTTC. This gives the protein CASSLQGGNEQFF.

The chain combines TRBV19 with TRBJ2-5, with D unresolved. The CDR3 is 15 residues long. V lost 7 bases and J lost 1, with 16 bases in between. Germline CDR1 reads LNHDA; CDR2 reads SQIVND (reference sequence). As DNA, the CDR3 is TGTGCCAGTACTAGGACCGCTTTCTCCCAAGAGACCCAGTACTTC. Its translation: CASTRTAFSQETQYF.

This rearrangement joins TRBV30 to TRBJ2-2; tentatively, D is TRBD1 (6 bases). Trimming took off 8 bases at V and 5 bases at J, with 12 bases between the two ends. Germline CDR1 and CDR2: GTSNPN and SVGIG (reference sequence). The CDR3 contains 12 residues. The CDR3 is CAQGRWTGELFF. The CDR3 DNA reads TGTGCCCAGGGGAGATGGACCGGGGAGCTGTTTTTT.

J is TRBJ1-5 and V is TRBV27; D is undetermined. The V end was cut by 1 base, the J end by 3 bases, with 4 bases between. Germline lookup yields CDR1 MNHEY and CDR2 SMNVEV (reference sequence). This CDR3 comprises 13 residues. The CDR3 loop is CASSLFFNQPQHF. In DNA, the CDR3 is TGTGCCAGCAGTTTATTTTTCAATCAGCCCCAGCATTTT.

This clone came up once. The rearrangement uses TRBV14 and TRBJ1-4; D ambiguous. The germline gives CDR1 SGHDN, CDR2 FVKESK. Between the trimmed V and J ends, which lost 0 bases and 3 bases, there was a span of 14 bases. The CDR3 is 17 amino acids. CDR3 bases: TGTGCCAGCAGCCAAGAGTCTTGGTACCAGTCTAATGAAAAACTGTTTTTT. Translating it yields CASSQESWYQSNEKLFF.

The V call is TRBV25-1, the J call TRBJ1-2; D is unresolved. The length of the CDR3 is 11 residues. The ends were cut back, 10 bases at V and 5 bases at J, with 11 bases in the middle. Germline CDR1 is MGHDK and CDR2 is SYGVNS. The CDR3 sequence: CATSAGYGYTF. CDR3 nucleotide sequence: TGTGCCACCTCAGCGGGGTATGGCTACACCTTC.

This clone was observed a single time. The rearrangement links TRBV3-1 (or the pseudogene TRBV3-2) to TRBJ1-4; D gene uncertain. The CDR3 sequence is 13 residues long. CDR1 LGHDT and CDR2 YNNKEL come from the germline V gene (reference sequence). Trimming took off 0 bases at V and 13 bases at J, with 12 bases between the two ends. The CDR3 spells CASSQDRRFGLFF. The DNA of the CDR3 is TGTGCCAGCAGCCAAGATCGCCGGTTCGGACTGTTTTTT.

The rearrangement joins TRBV18 to TRBJ2-5, with TRBD2 as a possible D gene (6 bases). The germline V gene has CDR1 KGHSH and CDR2 LQKENI. V shed 5 bases and J shed 7 bases, with 26 bases lying between them. This CDR3 spans 17 amino acids. CDR3 sequence (DNA): TGTGCCAGCTCATCTCGTAGGATAGCGGATGACTCTGGGACCCAGTACTTC. Translation gives CASSSRRIADDSGTQYF.

The chain carries TRBV5-3 and TRBJ1-1; D ambiguous. TRBV5-3 is known as an ORF, though its function is uncertain. The CDR3 is 14 amino acids. V lost 0 bases and J lost 0, with 6 bases in between. This CDR3 is CARSLASVNTEAFF. DNA for the CDR3: TGTGCCAGAAGCTTGGCTTCAGTGAACACTGAAGCTTTCTTT.

There are a few counts of this clone. The genes are TRBV30 and TRBJ2-5, with 7 bases fitting TRBD1. The CDR3 contains 14 residues. Germline trimming cut 4 bases from V and 4 bases from J; bases unmatched to any gene: 9. From germline, CDR1 is GTSNPN and CDR2 SVGIG (reference sequence). Written as DNA, the CDR3 is TGTGCCTGGAAACGGACAGGCGGTCGAGAGACCCAGTACTTC. Protein: CAWKRTGGRETQYF.

The chain has TRBV30 and TRBJ2-5; D call uncertain. The V and J ends lost 5 bases and 4 bases respectively, with 8 bases between them. CDR3 length equals 11 residues. The germline V gene has CDR1 GTSNPN and CDR2 SVGIG (reference sequence). In nucleotides, the CDR3 is TGTGCCTGGGGGATTGTAGAGACCCAGTACTTC. This codes for CAWGIVETQYF. Full variable domain (missing parts from reference TRBV30 and TRBJ2-5): SQTIHQWPATLVQPVGSPLSLECTVEGTSNPNLYWYRQAAGRGLQLLFYSVGIGQISSEVPQNLSASRPQDRQFILSSKKLLLSDSGFYLCAWGIVETQYFGPGTRLLVL.

The rearrangement links TRBV15 to TRBJ1-4; D not resolved. V was cut by 0 bases and J by 3 bases, with 8 bases left in between. Looked up from germline, CDR1 is LNHNV and CDR2 is YYDKDF (reference sequence). This CDR3 has 15 residues. For the CDR3, the DNA is TGTGCCACCAGCAGAGATTCACAACCTAATGAAAAACTGTTTTTT. Translation: CATSRDSQPNEKLFF. The entire variable domain, with the rest obtained from reference TRBV15 and TRBJ1-4, is as follows: DAMVIQNPRYQVTQFGKPVTLSCSQTLNHNVMYWYQQKSSQAPKLLFHYYDKDFNNEADTPDNFQSRRPNTSFCFLDIRSPGLGDTAMYLCATSRDSQPNEKLFFGSGTQLSVL.

The chain couples TRBV18 to TRBJ2-1; D might be TRBD2 (6 bases). This CDR3 comprises 15 residues. The germline V gene has CDR1 KGHSH and CDR2 LQKENI. Trimming cost V 3 bases and J 3 bases, with 12 bases left between them. As DNA, the CDR3 is TGTGCCAGCTCACCGAGCGGGTCGGGCTACAATGAGCAGTTCTTC. It is translated as CASSPSGSGYNEQFF.

The rearrangement joins TRBV6-5 to TRBJ1-1; no clear D. This CDR3 has 13 residues. Germline assignment: CDR1 MNHEY and CDR2 SVGAGI. Trimming took off 8 bases at V and 0 bases at J, with 10 bases between the two ends. In nucleotides, the CDR3 is TGTGCCAGCCCAAGGGCGATGAACACTGAAGCTTTCTTT. Translated: CASPRAMNTEAFF.

V is TRBV6-1 and J is TRBJ2-1; no clear D gene. The ends were cut back, 1 base at V and 0 bases at J, with 10 bases in the middle. Per germline, CDR1 MNHNS and CDR2 SASEGT. CDR3 length equals 16 residues. The CDR3 protein is CASSEGDSSSYNEQFF. CDR3 DNA: TGTGCCAGCAGTGAAGGGGATAGCAGCTCCTACAATGAGCAGTTCTTC.

Written as DNA, the CDR3 is TGTGCCAGCAGCTCGGGACAGTACTATGGCTACACCTTC. Amino acid sequence: CASSSGQYYGYTF. The chain joins TRBV11-2 to TRBJ1-2, with 7 bases that match TRBD1. Germline V gene sequence: CDR1 SGHAT, CDR2 FQNNGV. V lost 4 bases to trimming and J lost 3 bases; unmatched junction nucleotides: 2. The CDR3 covers 13 residues.

Points on this clone: Germline is not matched at one junction end, which may reflect a read error. The rearrangement uses TRBV2 and TRBJ1-1; no clear D gene. Germline CDR1 is SNHLY and CDR2 is FYNNEI. This CDR3 spans 12 amino acids. In DNA, the CDR3 is TGTGCCAGCCGTGAGCAGAACACTGAAGCTTTCTTT. Translation: CASREQNTEAFF. The variable domain in full, with the rest retrieved from reference TRBV2 and TRBJ1-1, is EPEVTQTPSHQVTQMGQEVILRCVPISNHLYFYWYRQILGQKVEFLVSFYNNEISEKSEIFDDQFSVERPDGSNFTLKIRSTKLEDSAMYFCASREQNTEAFFGQGTRLTVV.

The chain carries TRBV4-2 and TRBJ1-5, with D hard to call. The V gene's germline CDR1 is LGHNA and CDR2 YNFKEQ. This CDR3 is built from 13 residues. V lost 1 base, J lost 3 bases, and 4 bases lay in between. In DNA form, the CDR3 reads TGTGCCAGCAGCCAAGCGGCCAATCAGCCCCAGCATTTT. As protein: CASSQAANQPQHF.

J is TRBJ1-1 and V is TRBV6-5; D unresolved. From germline, CDR1 is MNHEY and CDR2 SVGAGI. This CDR3 contains 13 residues. Trimming pared 7 bases from V and 0 bases from J, leaving 9 bases between. The DNA of the CDR3 is TGTGCCAGCATCGGGCTCCTGAACACTGAAGCTTTCTTT. Translated, it gives CASIGLLNTEAFF.

CDR3 amino acids: CASSLDGLNTEAFF. The CDR3 region has the DNA TGCGCCAGCAGCTTGGATGGCTTGAACACTGAAGCTTTCTTT. The V gene is TRBV5-1, the J gene TRBJ1-1; D is unresolved. Germline CDR1 and CDR2: SGHRS and YFSETQ. V dropped 0 bases and J dropped 0 bases, with 6 bases sitting between them. This CDR3 is 14 amino acids long.

V and J are TRBV4-2 and TRBJ1-3, with 7 bases aligning to TRBD1. Germline trimming cut 0 bases from V and 1 base from J; bases unmatched to any gene: 0. The CDR3 length is 15 residues. From germline, CDR1 is LGHNA and CDR2 YNFKEQ. Here the CDR3 reads CASSQDRGSGNTIYF. CDR3 coding DNA: TGTGCCAGCAGCCAAGACAGGGGGTCTGGAAACACCATATATTTT.

This chain links TRBV5-6 with TRBJ2-3; D could derive from TRBD1 or TRBD2 (5 bases each). The CDR3 has 12 amino acids. Germline V gene data show CDR1 as SGHDT and CDR2 as YYEEEE. Trimming removed 1 base from V and 6 bases from J, with 6 bases in between. The CDR3 region has the DNA TGTGCCAGCAGCTTGTGGGGGGATACGCAGTATTTT. Amino acid sequence: CASSLWGDTQYF.

This chain connects TRBV7-9 to TRBJ2-1; TRBD2 agrees at 11 bases. The junction had 7 bases not matched to a gene; V was cut back by 5 bases and J by 16 bases. CDR1 and CDR2 (germline): SEHNR, FQNEAQ (reference sequence). The CDR3 contains 12 residues. This CDR3 reads CASSLSGGAQFF. CDR3 bases: TGTGCCAGCAGCCTTAGCGGGGGGGCGCAATTCTTC.

The rearrangement links TRBV24-1 to TRBJ1-2; D is uncertain. The length of the CDR3 is 15 residues. V lost 3 bases, J lost 4 bases, and 14 bases lay in between. Germline V gene sequence: CDR1 KGHDR, CDR2 SFDVKD. CDR3 protein: CATSDNVEGFYGYTF. In nucleotides, the CDR3 is TGTGCCACCAGTGATAACGTAGAGGGTTTCTATGGCTACACCTTC.

This clone was recorded once. The chain recombines TRBV5-5 with TRBJ1-2, with D uncertain. The CDR3 is made up of 15 amino acids. V gave up 4 bases and J gave up 1 base, with 14 bases separating them. Germline CDR1 SGHKS, CDR2 YYEKEE (reference sequence). The CDR3 nucleotides read TGTGCCAGCAGCCCCCAAGGCGGCCTTAACTATGGCTACACCTTC. The encoded protein is CASSPQGGLNYGYTF.